These 16 T cell receptor beta chains were all obtained from the same sample, sequenced in a study of blood T cell repertoires in COVID-19. Using immunoSEQ multiplex PCR, the repertoire was profiled, and TCRdb retains in-frame clones only, with some absent. The sample has 100,000 to 150,000 clones, roughly 69% seen once. The sample was peripheral blood. The origin of the receptors is a woman aged 65 to 85 with acute or convalescent COVID-19.

The V call is TRBV6-2 or TRBV6-3, the J call TRBJ2-2; 8 nucleotides align to TRBD2. Germline lookup yields CDR1 MNHEY and CDR2 SVGEGT. Trimming at V came to 6 bases and at J to 5 bases, leaving 11 bases not matched to a gene. The CDR3 runs 16 residues. Written as DNA, the CDR3 is TGTGCCAGCAGCCGGCAGACGGGGGGGACGACCGGGGAGCTGTTTTTT. Amino acid sequence: CASSRQTGGTTGELFF.

V gene TRBV11-2 combines with J gene TRBJ2-7, with 10 bases matching TRBD2. V gave up 5 bases and J gave up 4 bases; unmatched junction bases: 5. The CDR3 runs 14 residues. In germline, CDR1 is SGHAT, CDR2 FQNNGV. The CDR3: CASSGPGLAYEQYF. The DNA for the CDR3 is TGTGCCAGCAGCGGACCGGGACTAGCGTACGAGCAGTACTTC.

In DNA form, the CDR3 reads TGCACCAGCAGCCAAGACAGGACTAGCGAGAACACCGGGGAGCTGTTTTTT. Its translation: CTSSQDRTSENTGELFF. The rearrangement uses TRBV1 and TRBJ2-2; TRBD2, the table's D call, lacks a check against the DNA. TRBV1 is a listed pseudogene. This CDR3 comprises 17 residues.

This clone was detected only a few times. The genes are TRBV6-5 and TRBJ2-1, with D tentatively TRBD1 (6 bases). The CDR3 runs 13 residues. Germline CDR1 and CDR2: MNHEY and SVGAGI. V lost 6 bases to trimming and J lost 9 bases, with 15 bases between them. The CDR3 DNA reads as TGTGCCAGCAGAGGGGGTATGGGTACTGAGCAGTTCTTC. It yields the protein CASRGGMGTEQFF.

V usage is TRBV5-4 and J usage is TRBJ1-6; 7 nucleotides match TRBD1. Trimming removed 5 bases from V and 5 bases from J; junction bases left unmatched: 4. The CDR3 has 14 residues. Germline CDR1 is SGHNT and CDR2 is YYREEE (reference sequence). In DNA form, the CDR3 reads TGTGCCAGCAGGGACAGGAGAGATAATTCACCCCTCCACTTT. It is translated as CASRDRRDNSPLHF.

The chain combines TRBV6-5 with TRBJ1-2; no definite D call. Trimming pared 4 bases from V and 7 bases from J, leaving 16 bases between. The CDR3 sequence is 14 residues long. Germline V gene sequence: CDR1 MNHEY, CDR2 SVGAGI. The CDR3 spells CASSSGGTVGGYTF. The CDR3 coding sequence is TGTGCCAGCAGTTCAGGTGGAACGGTCGGTGGCTACACCTTC.

The V and J genes are TRBV6-6 and TRBJ1-5, with TRBD1 identical over 9 bases. J lost 7 bases, V lost 4 bases, and 11 bases had no gene match. Per the germline V gene, CDR1 is MNHNY and CDR2 is SVGAGI (reference sequence). This CDR3 is built from 16 residues. CDR3 bases: TGTGCCAGCAGTTTCTCCCCCGGGACAGGGAACCAGCCCCAGCATTTT. It is translated as CASSFSPGTGNQPQHF.

This clone was observed a few times. This rearrangement joins TRBV3-1 (or the pseudogene TRBV3-2) to TRBJ1-5, with D perhaps matching TRBD1 (6 bases). Germline assignment: CDR1 LGHDT and CDR2 YNNKEL (reference sequence). The CDR3 sequence is 14 residues long. Trimming stripped 1 base from V and 7 bases from J, with 11 bases between. The CDR3 protein is CASSQAAGEQPQHF. DNA of the CDR3: TGTGCCAGCAGCCAAGCGGCAGGGGAACAGCCCCAGCATTTT.

As concerns this clone: The same CDR3 arises from other DNA sequences in this sample as well. V usage is TRBV7-3 and J usage is TRBJ1-1; D unresolved. Germline loops: CDR1 SGHTA, CDR2 FQGTGA. Trimming cost V 1 base and J 1 base, with 7 bases left between them. The CDR3 has 14 amino acids. The CDR3 loop is CASSLSHRNTEAFF. In DNA, the CDR3 is TGTGCCAGCAGCTTAAGTCACAGGAACACTGAAGCTTTCTTT.

This rearrangement joins TRBV7-9 to TRBJ1-4, with D uncertain. This CDR3 spans 14 amino acids. Germline assignment: CDR1 SEHNR and CDR2 FQNEAQ (reference sequence). V was clipped by 7 bases and J by 3 bases, with 12 bases between them. The CDR3 sequence is CASTESGANEKLFF. In DNA, the CDR3 is TGTGCCAGCACCGAGAGCGGGGCTAATGAAAAACTGTTTTTT.

This clone occurred many times. The chain recombines TRBV7-9 with TRBJ2-5; TRBD2 agrees at 9 bases. CDR1 and CDR2 from the germline V gene are SEHNR and FQNEAQ (reference sequence). The CDR3 loop spans 14 amino acids. The J segment lost 5 bases and the V segment lost 5 bases, leaving 6 bases of the junction unmatched. The CDR3 region is CASSPGTSTETQYF. In DNA, the CDR3 is TGTGCCAGCAGCCCCGGGACTAGCACGGAGACCCAGTACTTC.

In this sample, this clone turned up a few times. The chain has TRBV6-2 or TRBV6-3 and TRBJ2-1, with 8 bases that match TRBD2. V dropped 0 bases and J dropped 3; count of bases not matched to a gene: 7. This CDR3 comprises 17 residues. Germline V gene sequence: CDR1 MNHEY, CDR2 SVGEGT. The DNA for the CDR3 is TGTGCCAGCAGTTACTCGCCAACTAGCGGTCTCTACAATGAGCAGTTCTTC. Translated: CASSYSPTSGLYNEQFF.

V gene TRBV2 combines with J gene TRBJ1-1, with 9 bases aligning to TRBD1. This CDR3 is built from 14 residues. The J segment lost 3 bases and the V segment lost 5 bases, leaving 4 bases of the junction unmatched. The germline V gene encodes CDR1 SNHLY and CDR2 FYNNEI. The DNA of the CDR3 is TGTGCCAGCAGTCCATGGACAGGGGACACTGAAGCTTTCTTT. This translates into CASSPWTGDTEAFF.

This clone was counted a few times. The J gene is TRBJ2-7, the V gene TRBV30; TRBD1 might be the D (5 bases). CDR1 is GTSNPN and CDR2 is SVGIG in the germline V gene (reference sequence). V gave up 2 bases and J gave up 9 bases, with 17 bases separating them. The CDR3 is 13 residues long. The CDR3 DNA reads TGTGCCTGGAGTACAGGACAAAGGGCAGCGCAGTACTTC. This gives the protein CAWSTGQRAAQYF.

The rearrangement joins TRBV5-1 to TRBJ2-7; D is perhaps TRBD1 (6 bases). Germline CDR1 reads SGHRS; CDR2 reads YFSETQ. V shed 3 bases and J shed 2 bases, with 15 bases lying between them. The CDR3 covers 15 residues. In nucleotides, the CDR3 is TGCGCCAGCAGCTGGTCCGCAGGGGATCCCTACGAGCAGTACTTC. Protein product: CASSWSAGDPYEQYF.

This clone was recorded at least ten times. This chain joins TRBV5-1 and TRBJ1-3; TRBD1 is a possible D gene (5 bases). CDR3 length: 15 residues. Trimming removed 4 bases from V and 0 bases from J, with 11 bases in between. Germline lookup yields CDR1 SGHRS and CDR2 YFSETQ. CDR3 DNA sequence: TGCGCCAGCAGCCCGGCAGGGAACTCTGGAAACACCATATATTTT. Translation: CASSPAGNSGNTIYF.